The clone carrying this TCR beta chain was recorded only once. Per the original data handling: Cell counts per sample came from amplifying reference gene primers. Assay used: immunoSEQ multiplex PCR; TCRdb lists only in-frame clones, some missing. The DNA gave D and trimming, while V, J and clone size come from that table. Of roughly 290,000 clones listed, 70% to 90% are singletons. The sample is drawn from a study of blood T cell repertoires in COVID-19. Looking at the study overall: Sources were T cells, B-cell-depleted T cells, or PBMCs; the material itself was cDNA or gDNA.

Seattle-derived patients entered the study during active infection and were followed longitudinally. The sequence derives from a human donor with COVID-19, enrolled during active disease. The donor label of this sample is uncertain. Sequencing used peripheral blood.

In nucleotides, the CDR3 is TGTGCCGGCGGCGGGGGGCAGGGGCGAAACTATGGCTACACCTTC. Translation gives CAGGGGQGRNYGYTF. The chain recombines TRBV28 with TRBJ1-2; TRBD1 is a possible D gene (6 bases). Germline V gives CDR1 MDHEN, CDR2 SYDVKM. There are 15 residues in the CDR3. The V and J ends lost 11 bases and 2 bases respectively, with 21 bases between them.